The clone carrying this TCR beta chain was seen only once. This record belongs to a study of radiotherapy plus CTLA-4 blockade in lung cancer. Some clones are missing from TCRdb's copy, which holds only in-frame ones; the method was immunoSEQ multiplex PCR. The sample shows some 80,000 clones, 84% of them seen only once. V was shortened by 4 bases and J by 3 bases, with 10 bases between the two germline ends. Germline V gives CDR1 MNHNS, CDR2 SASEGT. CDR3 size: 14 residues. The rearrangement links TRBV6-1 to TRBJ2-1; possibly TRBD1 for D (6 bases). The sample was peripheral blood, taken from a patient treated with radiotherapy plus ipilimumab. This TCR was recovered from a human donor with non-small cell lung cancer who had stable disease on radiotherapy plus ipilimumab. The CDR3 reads CASSVDRFYNEQFF. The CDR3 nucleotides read TGTGCCAGCAGTGTTGACAGGTTCTACAATGAGCAGTTCTTC.